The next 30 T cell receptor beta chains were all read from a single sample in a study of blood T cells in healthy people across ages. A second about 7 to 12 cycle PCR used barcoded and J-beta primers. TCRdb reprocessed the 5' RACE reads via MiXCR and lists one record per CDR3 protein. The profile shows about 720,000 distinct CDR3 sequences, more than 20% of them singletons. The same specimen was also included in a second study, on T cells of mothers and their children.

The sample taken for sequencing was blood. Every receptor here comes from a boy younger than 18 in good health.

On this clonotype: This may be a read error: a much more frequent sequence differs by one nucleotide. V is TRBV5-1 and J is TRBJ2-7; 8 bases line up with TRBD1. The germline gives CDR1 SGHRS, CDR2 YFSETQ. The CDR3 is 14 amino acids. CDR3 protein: CASSSGDRGGEQHF. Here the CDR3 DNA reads TGCGCCAGCAGCTCGGGAGACAGGGGTGGGGAGCAGCACTTC.

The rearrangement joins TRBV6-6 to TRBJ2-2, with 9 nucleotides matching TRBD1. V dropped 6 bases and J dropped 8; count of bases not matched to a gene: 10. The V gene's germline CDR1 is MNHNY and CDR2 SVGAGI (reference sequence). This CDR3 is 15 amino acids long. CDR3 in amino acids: CASRHGTGFPGELFF. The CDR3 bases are TGTGCCAGCAGACACGGGACAGGGTTTCCGGGGGAGCTGTTTTTT.

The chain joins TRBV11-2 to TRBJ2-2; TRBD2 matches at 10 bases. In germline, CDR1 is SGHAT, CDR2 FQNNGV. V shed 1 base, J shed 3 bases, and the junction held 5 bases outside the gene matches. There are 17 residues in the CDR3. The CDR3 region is CASSLAFGLADTGELFF. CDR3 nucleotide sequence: TGTGCCAGCAGCTTAGCTTTCGGACTAGCGGACACCGGGGAGCTGTTTTTT. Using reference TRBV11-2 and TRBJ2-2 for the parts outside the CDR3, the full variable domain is EAGVAQSPRYKIIEKRQSVAFWCNPISGHATLYWYQQILGQGPKLLIQFQNNGVVDDSQLPKDRFSAERLKGVDSTLKIQPAKLEDSAVYLCASSLAFGLADTGELFFGEGSRLTVL.

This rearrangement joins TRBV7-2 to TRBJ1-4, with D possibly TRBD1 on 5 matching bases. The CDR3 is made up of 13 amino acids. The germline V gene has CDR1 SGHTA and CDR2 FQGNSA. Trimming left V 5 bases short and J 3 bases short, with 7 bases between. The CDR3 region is CASSTRANEKLFF. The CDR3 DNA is TGTGCCAGCAGCACCAGGGCTAATGAAAAACTGTTTTTT.

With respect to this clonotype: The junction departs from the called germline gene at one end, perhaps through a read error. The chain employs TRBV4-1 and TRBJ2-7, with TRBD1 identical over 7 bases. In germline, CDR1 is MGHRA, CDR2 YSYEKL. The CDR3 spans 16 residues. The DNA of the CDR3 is TGCGCCAGCAGCCAAGATCCGATGACAGGGATCTACAAGCAGTACTTC. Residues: CASSQDPMTGIYKQYF.

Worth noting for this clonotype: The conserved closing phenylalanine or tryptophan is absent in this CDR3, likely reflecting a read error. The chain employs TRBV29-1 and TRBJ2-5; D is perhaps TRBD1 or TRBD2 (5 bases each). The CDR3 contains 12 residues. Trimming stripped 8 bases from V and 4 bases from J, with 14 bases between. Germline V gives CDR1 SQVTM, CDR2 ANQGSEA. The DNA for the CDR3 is TGCAGCTCGTTCGCCGGGGCAGAGACCCAGTACCTC. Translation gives CSSFAGAETQYL.

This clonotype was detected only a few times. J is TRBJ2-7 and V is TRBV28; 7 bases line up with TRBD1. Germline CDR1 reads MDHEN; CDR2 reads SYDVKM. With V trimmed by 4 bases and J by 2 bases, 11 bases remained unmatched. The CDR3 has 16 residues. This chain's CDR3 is CASSSPGTVVPYEQYF. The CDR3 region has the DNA TGTGCCAGCAGTTCCCCCGGGACAGTTGTACCCTACGAGCAGTACTTC.

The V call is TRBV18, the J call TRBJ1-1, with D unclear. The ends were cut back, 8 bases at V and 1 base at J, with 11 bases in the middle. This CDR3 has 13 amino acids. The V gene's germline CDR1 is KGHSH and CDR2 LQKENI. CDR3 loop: CASLRLANTEAFF. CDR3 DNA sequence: TGTGCCAGCCTCAGGTTAGCGAACACTGAAGCTTTCTTT.

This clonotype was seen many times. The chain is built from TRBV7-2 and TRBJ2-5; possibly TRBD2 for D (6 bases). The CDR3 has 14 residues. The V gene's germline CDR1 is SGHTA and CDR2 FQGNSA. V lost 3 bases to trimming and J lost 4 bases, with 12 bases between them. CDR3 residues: CASSFGRGRETQYF. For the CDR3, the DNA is TGTGCCAGCAGCTTTGGGCGGGGACGAGAGACCCAGTACTTC.

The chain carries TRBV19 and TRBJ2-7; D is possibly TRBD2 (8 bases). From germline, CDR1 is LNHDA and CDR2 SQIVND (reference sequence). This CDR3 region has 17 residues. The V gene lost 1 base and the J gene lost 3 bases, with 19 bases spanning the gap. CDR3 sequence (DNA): TGTGCCAGTAGTATAGCGGGAGGGGACAGCAGATTCTACGAGCAGTACTTC. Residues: CASSIAGGDSRFYEQYF.

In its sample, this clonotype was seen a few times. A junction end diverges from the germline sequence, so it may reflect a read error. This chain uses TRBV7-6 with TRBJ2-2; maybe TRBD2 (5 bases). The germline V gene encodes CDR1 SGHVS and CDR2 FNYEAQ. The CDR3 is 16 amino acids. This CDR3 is CASSLAQLDGTGELFF. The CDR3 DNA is TGTGCCAGCAGCCTAGCTCAGTTGGATGGCACCGGGGAGCTGTTTTTT.

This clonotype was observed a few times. CDR3 sequence reads: CSVKVDGRGTGELFF. The CDR3 nucleotides are TGCAGCGTTAAAGTTGACGGACGTGGCACCGGGGAGCTGTTTTTT. This chain joins TRBV29-1 and TRBJ2-2; D call uncertain. Trimming stripped 5 bases from V and 4 bases from J, with 17 bases between. Germline CDR1 and CDR2: SQVTM and ANQGSEA. The CDR3 covers 15 residues.

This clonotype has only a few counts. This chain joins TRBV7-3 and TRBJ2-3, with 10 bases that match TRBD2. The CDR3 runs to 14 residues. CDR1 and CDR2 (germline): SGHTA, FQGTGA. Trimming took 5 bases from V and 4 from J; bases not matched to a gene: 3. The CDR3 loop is CASSPGTSADTQYF. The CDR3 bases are TGTGCCAGCAGCCCCGGGACTAGCGCAGATACGCAGTATTTT.

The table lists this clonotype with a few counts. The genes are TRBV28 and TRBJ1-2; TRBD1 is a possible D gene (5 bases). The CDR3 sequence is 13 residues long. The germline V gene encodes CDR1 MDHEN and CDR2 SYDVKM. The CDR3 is CSADLGGPYGYTF. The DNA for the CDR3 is TGTTCCGCAGATTTGGGGGGTCCCTATGGCTACACCTTC.

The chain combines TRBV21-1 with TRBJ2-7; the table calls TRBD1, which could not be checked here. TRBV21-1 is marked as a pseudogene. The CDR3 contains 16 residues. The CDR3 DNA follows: TGTGCCAGCAGCAAAGGTCCCGCAGGGCTGTTTTGTGAGCAGTACTTC. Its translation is CASSKGPAGLFCEQYF.

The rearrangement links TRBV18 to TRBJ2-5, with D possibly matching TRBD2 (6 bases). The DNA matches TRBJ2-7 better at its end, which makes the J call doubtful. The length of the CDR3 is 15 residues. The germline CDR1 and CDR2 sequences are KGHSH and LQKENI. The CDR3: CASSPPGQREYEQYF. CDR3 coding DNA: TGTGCCAGCTCACCACCGGGGCAACGGGAGTACGAGCAGTACTTC.

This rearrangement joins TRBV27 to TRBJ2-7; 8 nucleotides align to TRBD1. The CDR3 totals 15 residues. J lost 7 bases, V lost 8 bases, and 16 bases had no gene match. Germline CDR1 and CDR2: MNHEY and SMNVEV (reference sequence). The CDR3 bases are TGTGCCAGCGGAGTCAAATCCCAGGGGGCGGGAGAGCAGTACTTC. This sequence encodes CASGVKSQGAGEQYF.

CDR3 residues: CASSLFYVAGLSFEQFF. CDR3 nucleotides: TGTGCCAGCAGTTTGTTTTACGTAGCAGGACTGTCTTTTGAGCAGTTCTTC. V is TRBV27 and J is TRBJ2-1; perhaps TRBD2 as D (5 bases). The CDR3 has 17 residues. Germline V lookup: CDR1 MNHEY, CDR2 SMNVEV (reference sequence). V was shortened by 3 bases and J by 9 bases, with 24 bases between the two germline ends.

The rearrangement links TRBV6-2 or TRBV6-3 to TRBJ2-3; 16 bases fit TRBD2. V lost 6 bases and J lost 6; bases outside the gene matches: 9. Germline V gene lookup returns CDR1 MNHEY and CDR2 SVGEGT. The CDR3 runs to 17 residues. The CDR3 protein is CASSYLGTSGGADTQYF. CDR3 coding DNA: TGTGCCAGCAGCTATCTCGGGACTAGCGGGGGGGCGGATACGCAGTATTTT.

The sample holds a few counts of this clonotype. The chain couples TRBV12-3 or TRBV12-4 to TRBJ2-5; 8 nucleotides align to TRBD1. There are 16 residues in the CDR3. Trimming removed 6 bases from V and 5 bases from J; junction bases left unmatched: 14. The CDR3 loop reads CASRDWTGTMQETQYF. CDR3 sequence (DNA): TGTGCCAGCAGGGACTGGACAGGGACGATGCAGGAGACCCAGTACTTC.

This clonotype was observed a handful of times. The CDR3 DNA sequence: TGTGCCAGCAGCTTAGCCGGGGATCCGGGCAATGAGCAGTTCTTC. Its protein product is CASSLAGDPGNEQFF. The J gene is TRBJ2-1, the V gene TRBV7-2; D might be TRBD2 (5 bases). V lost 0 bases and J lost 6, with 12 bases in between. The CDR3 contains 15 residues. CDR1 is SGHTA, CDR2 FQGNSA, per germline.

Here the CDR3 DNA reads TGTGCCAGCAGCCCGAGGGACAGCCTTAGCACAGATACGCAGTATTTT. Protein product: CASSPRDSLSTDTQYF. The chain recombines TRBV7-2 with TRBJ2-3, with 7 bases lining up with TRBD1. The CDR3 is 16 residues long. The J segment lost 0 bases and the V segment lost 5 bases, leaving 8 bases of the junction unmatched. Germline V gene data show CDR1 as SGHTA and CDR2 as FQGNSA.

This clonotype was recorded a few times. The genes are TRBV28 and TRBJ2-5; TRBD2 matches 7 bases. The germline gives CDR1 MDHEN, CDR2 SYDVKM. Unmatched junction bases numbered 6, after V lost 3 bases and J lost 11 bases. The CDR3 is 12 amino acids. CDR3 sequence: CASSFIAGEQYF. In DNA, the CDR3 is TGTGCCAGCAGTTTTATTGCGGGGGAGCAGTACTTC.

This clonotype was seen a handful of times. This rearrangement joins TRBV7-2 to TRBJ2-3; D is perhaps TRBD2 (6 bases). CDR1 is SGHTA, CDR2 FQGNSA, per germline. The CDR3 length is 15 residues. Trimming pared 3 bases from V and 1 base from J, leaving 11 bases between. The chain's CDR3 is CASSFAPSGTDTQYF. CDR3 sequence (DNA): TGTGCCAGCAGCTTTGCCCCTAGCGGCACAGATACGCAGTATTTT.

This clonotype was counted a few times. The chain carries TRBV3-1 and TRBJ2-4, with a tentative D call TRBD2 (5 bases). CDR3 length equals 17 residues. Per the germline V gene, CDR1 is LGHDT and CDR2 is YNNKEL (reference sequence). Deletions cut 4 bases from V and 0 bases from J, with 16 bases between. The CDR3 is CASSRDEAGLAKNIQYF. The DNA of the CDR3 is TGTGCCAGCAGCCGAGATGAGGCCGGACTAGCCAAAAACATTCAGTACTTC.

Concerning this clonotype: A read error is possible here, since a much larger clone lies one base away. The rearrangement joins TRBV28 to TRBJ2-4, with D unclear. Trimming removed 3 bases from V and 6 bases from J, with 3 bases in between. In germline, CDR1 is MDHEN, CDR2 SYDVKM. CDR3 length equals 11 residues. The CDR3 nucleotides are TGTGCCAGCAGTTTTGGAAACATTCAGTACTTC. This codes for CASSFGNIQYF.

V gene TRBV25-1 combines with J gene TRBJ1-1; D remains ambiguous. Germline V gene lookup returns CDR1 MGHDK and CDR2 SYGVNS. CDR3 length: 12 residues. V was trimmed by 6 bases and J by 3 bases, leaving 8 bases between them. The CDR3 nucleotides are TGTGCCAGCAGGAACGGGGACACTGAAGCTTTCTTT. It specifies CASRNGDTEAFF. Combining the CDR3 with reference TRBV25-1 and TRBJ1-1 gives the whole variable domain EADIYQTPRYLVIGTGKKITLECSQTMGHDKMYWYQQDPGMELHLIHYSYGVNSTEKGDLSSESTVSRIRTEHFPLTLESARPSHTSQYLCASRNGDTEAFFGQGTRLTVV.

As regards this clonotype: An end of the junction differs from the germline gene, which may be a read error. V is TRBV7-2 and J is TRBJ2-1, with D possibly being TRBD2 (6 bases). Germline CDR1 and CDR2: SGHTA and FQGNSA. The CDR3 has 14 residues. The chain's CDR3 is CASSLAAPYNEQFF. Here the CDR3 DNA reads TGTGCCAGCAGTTTAGCGGCCCCCTACAATGAGCAGTTCTTC.

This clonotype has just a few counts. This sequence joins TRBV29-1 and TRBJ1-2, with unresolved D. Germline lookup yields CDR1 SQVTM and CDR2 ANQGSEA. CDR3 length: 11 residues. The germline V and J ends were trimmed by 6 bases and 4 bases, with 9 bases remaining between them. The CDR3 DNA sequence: TGCAGCGTCCGAGGGAGCTATGGCTACACCTTC. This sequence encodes CSVRGSYGYTF.

For the CDR3, the DNA is TGTGCCAGCAGTTTAACACTCAACTCCTACGAGCAGTACTTC. It specifies CASSLTLNSYEQYF. V is TRBV27 and J is TRBJ2-7; the D is unclear. Trimming took 2 bases from V and 0 from J, leaving 8 bases between them. This CDR3 is 14 amino acids long. Germline V gene sequence: CDR1 MNHEY, CDR2 SMNVEV (reference sequence).